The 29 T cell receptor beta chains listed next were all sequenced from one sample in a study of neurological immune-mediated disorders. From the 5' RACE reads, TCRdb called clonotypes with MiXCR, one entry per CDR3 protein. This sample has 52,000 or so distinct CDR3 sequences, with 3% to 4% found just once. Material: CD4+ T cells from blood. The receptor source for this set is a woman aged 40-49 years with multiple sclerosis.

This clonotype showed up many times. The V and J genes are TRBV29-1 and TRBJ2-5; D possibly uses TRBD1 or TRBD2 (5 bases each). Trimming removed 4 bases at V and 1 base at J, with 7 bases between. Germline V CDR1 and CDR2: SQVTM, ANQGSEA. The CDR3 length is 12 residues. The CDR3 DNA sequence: TGCAGCGTTGCGAGGGGCCAAGAGACCCAGTACTTC. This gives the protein CSVARGQETQYF.

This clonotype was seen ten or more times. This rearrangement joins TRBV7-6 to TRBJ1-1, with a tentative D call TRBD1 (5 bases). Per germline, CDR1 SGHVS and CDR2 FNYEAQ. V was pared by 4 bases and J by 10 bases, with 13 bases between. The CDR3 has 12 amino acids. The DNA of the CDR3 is TGTGCCAGCAGCTCCCAGGGCGCTGCAGCTTTCTTT. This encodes CASSSQGAAAFF.

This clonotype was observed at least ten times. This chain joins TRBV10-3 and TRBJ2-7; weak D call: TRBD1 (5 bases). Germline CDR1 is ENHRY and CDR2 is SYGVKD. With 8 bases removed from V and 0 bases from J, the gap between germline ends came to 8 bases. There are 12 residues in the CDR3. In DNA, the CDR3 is TGTGCCATCGGGGCATCCTCCTACGAGCAGTACTTC. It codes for CAIGASSYEQYF.

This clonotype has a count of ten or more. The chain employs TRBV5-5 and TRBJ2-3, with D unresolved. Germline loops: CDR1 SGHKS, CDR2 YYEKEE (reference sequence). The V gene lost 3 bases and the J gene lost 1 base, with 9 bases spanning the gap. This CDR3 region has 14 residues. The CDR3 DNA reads TGTGCCAGCAGCTGGTTAGGCGGCACAGATACGCAGTATTTT. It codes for CASSWLGGTDTQYF.

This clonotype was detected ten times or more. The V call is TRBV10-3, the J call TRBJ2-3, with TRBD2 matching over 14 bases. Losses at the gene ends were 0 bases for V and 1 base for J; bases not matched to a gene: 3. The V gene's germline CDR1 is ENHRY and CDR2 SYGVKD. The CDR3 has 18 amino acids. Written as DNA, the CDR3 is TGTGCCATCAGTGAGTCGACTAGCGGGGGGGCAGGCACAGATACGCAGTATTTT. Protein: CAISESTSGGAGTDTQYF.

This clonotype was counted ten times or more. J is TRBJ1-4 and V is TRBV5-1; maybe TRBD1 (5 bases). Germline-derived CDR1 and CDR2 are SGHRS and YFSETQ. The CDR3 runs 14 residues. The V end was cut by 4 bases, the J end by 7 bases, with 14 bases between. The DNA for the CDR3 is TGCGCCAGCAGCCCGACAGCTTCAGGTGAAAAACTGTTTTTT. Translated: CASSPTASGEKLFF.

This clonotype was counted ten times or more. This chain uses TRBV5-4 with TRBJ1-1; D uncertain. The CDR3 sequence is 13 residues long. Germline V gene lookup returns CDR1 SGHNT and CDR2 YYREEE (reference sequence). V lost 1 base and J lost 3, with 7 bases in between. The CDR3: CASSLKWDTEAFF. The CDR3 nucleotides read TGTGCCAGCAGCTTGAAGTGGGACACTGAAGCTTTCTTT.

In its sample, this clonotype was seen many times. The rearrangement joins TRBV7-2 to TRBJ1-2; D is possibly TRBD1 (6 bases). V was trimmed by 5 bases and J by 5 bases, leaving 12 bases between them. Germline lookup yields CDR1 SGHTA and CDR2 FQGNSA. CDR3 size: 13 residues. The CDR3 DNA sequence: TGTGCCAGCAGCCCCGACAGGTTTTATGGCTACACCTTC. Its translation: CASSPDRFYGYTF.

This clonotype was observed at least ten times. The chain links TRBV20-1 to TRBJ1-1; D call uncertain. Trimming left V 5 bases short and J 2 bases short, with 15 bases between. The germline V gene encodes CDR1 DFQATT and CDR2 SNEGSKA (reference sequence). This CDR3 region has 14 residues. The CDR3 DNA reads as TGCAGTGCTCCGCACCCCCGAGGTAACACTGAAGCTTTCTTT. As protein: CSAPHPRGNTEAFF.

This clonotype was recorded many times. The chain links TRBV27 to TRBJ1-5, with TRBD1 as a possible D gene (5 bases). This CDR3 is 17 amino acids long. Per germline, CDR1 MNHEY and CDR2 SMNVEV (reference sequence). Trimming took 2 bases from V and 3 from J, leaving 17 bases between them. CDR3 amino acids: CASSLKGKGEYNQPQHF. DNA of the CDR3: TGTGCCAGCAGTTTAAAAGGCAAAGGGGAGTACAATCAGCCCCAGCATTTT.

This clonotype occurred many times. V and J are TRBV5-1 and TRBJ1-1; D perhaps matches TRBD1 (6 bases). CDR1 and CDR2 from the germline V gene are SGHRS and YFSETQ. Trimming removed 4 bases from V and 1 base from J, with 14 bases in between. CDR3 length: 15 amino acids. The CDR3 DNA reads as TGCGCCAGCAGCCCCGAGGGGGGATCGAACACTGAAGCTTTCTTT. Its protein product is CASSPEGGSNTEAFF.

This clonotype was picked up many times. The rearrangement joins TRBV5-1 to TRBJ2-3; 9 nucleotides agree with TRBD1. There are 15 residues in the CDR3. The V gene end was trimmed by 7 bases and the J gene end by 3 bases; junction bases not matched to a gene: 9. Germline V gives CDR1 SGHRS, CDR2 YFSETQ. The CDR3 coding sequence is TGCGCCAGCTCCACTCCGGGACAGGGAACAGATACGCAGTATTTT. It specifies CASSTPGQGTDTQYF.

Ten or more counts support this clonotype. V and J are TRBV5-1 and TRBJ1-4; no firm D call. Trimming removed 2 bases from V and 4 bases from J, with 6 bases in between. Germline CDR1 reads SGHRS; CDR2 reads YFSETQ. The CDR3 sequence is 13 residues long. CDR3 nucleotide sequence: TGCGCCAGCAGCTTCACCAGTAATGAAAAACTGTTTTTT. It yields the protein CASSFTSNEKLFF.

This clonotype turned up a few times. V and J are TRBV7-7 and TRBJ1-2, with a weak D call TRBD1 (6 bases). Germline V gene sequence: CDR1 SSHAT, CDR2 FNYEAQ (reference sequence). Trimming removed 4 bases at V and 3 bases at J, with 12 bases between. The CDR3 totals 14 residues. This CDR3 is CASSSEGGDYGYTF. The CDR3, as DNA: TGTGCCAGCAGCTCGGAGGGGGGGGACTATGGCTACACCTTC.

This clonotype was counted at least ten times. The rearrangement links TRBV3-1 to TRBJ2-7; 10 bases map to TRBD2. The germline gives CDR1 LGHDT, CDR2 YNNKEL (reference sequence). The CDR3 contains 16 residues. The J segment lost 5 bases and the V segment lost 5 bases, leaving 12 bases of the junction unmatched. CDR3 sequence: CASSWSGGAPKNEQYF. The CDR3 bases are TGTGCCAGCAGCTGGAGCGGGGGGGCCCCTAAGAACGAGCAGTACTTC.

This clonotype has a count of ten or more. The CDR3 is CASSKRWGRANNEQFF. CDR3 DNA sequence: TGTGCCAGCAGCAAAAGATGGGGCAGGGCCAACAATGAGCAGTTCTTC. The chain carries TRBV21-1 and TRBJ2-1; TRBD1 reflects the table's D call only, with no check against the DNA. TRBV21-1 has pseudogene status. CDR3 length: 16 residues.

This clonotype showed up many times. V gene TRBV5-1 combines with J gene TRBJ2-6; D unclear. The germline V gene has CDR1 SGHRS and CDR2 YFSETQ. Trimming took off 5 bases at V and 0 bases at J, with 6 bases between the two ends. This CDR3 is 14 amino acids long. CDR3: CASRQNSGANVLTF. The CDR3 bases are TGCGCCAGCAGACAGAACTCTGGGGCCAACGTCCTGACTTTC.

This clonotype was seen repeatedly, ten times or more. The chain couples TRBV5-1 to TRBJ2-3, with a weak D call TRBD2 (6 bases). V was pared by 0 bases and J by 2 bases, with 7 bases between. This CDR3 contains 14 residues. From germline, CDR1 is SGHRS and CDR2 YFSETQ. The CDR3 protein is CASSLGRVTDTQYF. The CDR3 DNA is TGCGCCAGCAGCTTGGGGAGGGTCACAGATACGCAGTATTTT. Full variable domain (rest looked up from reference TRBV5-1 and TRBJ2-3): KAGVTQTPRYLIKTRGQQVTLSCSPISGHRSVSWYQQTPGQGLQFLFEYFSETQRNKGNFPGRFSGRQFSNSRSEMNVSTLELGDSALYLCASSLGRVTDTQYFGPGTRLTVL.

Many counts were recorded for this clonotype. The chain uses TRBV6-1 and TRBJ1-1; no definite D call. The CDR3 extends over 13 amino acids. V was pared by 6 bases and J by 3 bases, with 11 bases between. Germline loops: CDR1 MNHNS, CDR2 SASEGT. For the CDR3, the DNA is TGTGCCAGCAGGGAGGGAACTTACACTGAAGCTTTCTTT. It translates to CASREGTYTEAFF.

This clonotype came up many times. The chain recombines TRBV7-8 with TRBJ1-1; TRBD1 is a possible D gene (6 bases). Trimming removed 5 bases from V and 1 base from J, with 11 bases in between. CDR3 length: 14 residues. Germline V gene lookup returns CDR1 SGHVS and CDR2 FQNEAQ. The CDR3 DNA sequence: TGTGCCAGCAGCAACGACAGGAAGAACACTGAAGCTTTCTTT. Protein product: CASSNDRKNTEAFF.

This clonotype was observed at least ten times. CDR3 loop: CASSQDPQTDQPQHF. The CDR3 coding sequence is TGCGCCAGCAGCCAAGACCCGCAGACTGATCAGCCCCAGCATTTT. This chain links TRBV4-1 with TRBJ1-5, with D hard to call. The CDR3 runs to 15 residues. CDR1 is MGHRA, CDR2 YSYEKL, per germline. The V gene lost 0 bases and the J gene lost 5 bases, with 11 bases spanning the gap.

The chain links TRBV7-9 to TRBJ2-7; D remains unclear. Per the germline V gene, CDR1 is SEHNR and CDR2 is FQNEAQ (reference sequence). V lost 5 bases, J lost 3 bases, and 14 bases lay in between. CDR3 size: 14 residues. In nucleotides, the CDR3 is TGTGCCAGCAGCCCACGCTCCAACGACTACGAGCAGTACTTC. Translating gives CASSPRSNDYEQYF.

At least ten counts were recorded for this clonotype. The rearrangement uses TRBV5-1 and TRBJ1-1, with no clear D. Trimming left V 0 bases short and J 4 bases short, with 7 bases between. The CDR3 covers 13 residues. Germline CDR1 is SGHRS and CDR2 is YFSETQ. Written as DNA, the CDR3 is TGCGCCAGCAGCTTGGGCGGTTCCACTGAAGCTTTCTTT. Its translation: CASSLGGSTEAFF.

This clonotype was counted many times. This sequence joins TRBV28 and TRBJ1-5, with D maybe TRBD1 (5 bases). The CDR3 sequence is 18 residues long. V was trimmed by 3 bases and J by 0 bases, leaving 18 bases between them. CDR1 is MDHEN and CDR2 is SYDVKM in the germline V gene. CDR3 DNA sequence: TGTGCCAGCAGTTTGGGGGAGAACTCACTATATAGCAATCAGCCCCAGCATTTT. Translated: CASSLGENSLYSNQPQHF.

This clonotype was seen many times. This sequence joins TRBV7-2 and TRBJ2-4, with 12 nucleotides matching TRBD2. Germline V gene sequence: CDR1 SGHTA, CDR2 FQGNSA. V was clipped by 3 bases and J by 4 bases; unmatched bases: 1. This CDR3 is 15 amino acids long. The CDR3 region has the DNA TGTGCCAGCAGCTTGACTAGCGGGGGAAAAAACATTCAGTACTTC. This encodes CASSLTSGGKNIQYF.

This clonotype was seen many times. The CDR3 DNA reads as TGTGCCAGCACCTCACTTCTCCGGGGGGGTAGGGGCCACGAGCAGTACTTC. It yields the protein CASTSLLRGGRGHEQYF. This chain connects TRBV27 to TRBJ2-7, with 8 nucleotides matching TRBD2. With V trimmed by 7 bases and J by 5 bases, 19 bases remained unmatched. Germline loops: CDR1 MNHEY, CDR2 SMNVEV (reference sequence). This CDR3 is 17 amino acids long.

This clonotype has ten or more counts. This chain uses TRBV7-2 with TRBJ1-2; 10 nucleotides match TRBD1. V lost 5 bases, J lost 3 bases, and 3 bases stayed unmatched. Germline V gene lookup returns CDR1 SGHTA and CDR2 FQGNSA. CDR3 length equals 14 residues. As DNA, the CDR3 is TGTGCCAGCAGCCCCGGGACAGGGGACTATGGCTACACCTTC. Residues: CASSPGTGDYGYTF.

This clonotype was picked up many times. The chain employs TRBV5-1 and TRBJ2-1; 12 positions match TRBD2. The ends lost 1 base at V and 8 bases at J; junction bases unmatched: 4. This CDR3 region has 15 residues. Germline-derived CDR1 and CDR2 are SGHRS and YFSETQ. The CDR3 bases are TGCGCCAGCAGCTTGACTAGCGGGGGGTGGGATGAGCAGTTCTTC. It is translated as CASSLTSGGWDEQFF.

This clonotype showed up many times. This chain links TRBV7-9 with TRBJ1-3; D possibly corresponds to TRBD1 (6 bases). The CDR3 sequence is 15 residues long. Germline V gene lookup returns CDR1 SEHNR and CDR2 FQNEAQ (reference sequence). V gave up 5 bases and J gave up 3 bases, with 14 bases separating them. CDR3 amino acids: CASSPYRDHGNTIYF. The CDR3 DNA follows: TGTGCCAGCAGCCCGTACAGGGATCATGGAAACACCATATATTTT.